This T cell receptor beta chain was profiled in a study of shared clonotypes between healthy human individuals. Turning to the study itself: Each donor contributed plates that comprised three CD4 naive, three CD4 memory, two CD8 naive and one CD8 memory.

CDR1 MNHEY and CDR2 SVGAGI come from the germline V gene. V was clipped by 6 bases and J by 7 bases, with 13 bases between them. This CDR3 spans 12 amino acids. Whole-study findings and limits: Non-shared clonotypes had lower generation probabilities than those shared by all four donors. Across subsets, estimated richness was generally greater for naive than for memory populations. Shared clonotypes: 4.5% to 5% naive CD4, around 4% naive CD8, about 2.5% memory CD4, roughly 0.4% memory CD8.

TCRdb's table, derived via immunoSEQ multiplex PCR, lists solely in-frame clones and lacks some. The sample carries around 180,000 clones, about 93% recorded once. A note on this clone: Its antigen is as yet unknown.

This chain links TRBV6-5 with TRBJ2-7, with no clear D. The TCR originated in a young woman in good health. The sample was naive CD4+ T cells sorted from blood. Subset indicated: CD45RA+ positively selected. The CDR3 spells CASSQYREEQYF. CDR3 DNA sequence: TGTGCCAGCAGCCAATACCGAGAGGAGCAGTACTTC.